This T cell receptor (beta chain) was found in a study of sequential checkpoint blockade in melanoma. Study background: Patients were randomized 1:1 to nivolumab-then-ipilimumab or ipilimumab-then-nivolumab first-line. Maintenance nivolumab came after either treatment sequence.

V dropped 11 bases and J dropped 1; count of bases not matched to a gene: 11. The germline CDR1 and CDR2 sequences are MNHEY and SVGAGI. This CDR3 has 15 residues. Data came from immunoSEQ multiplex PCR; TCRdb stores just in-frame clones and leaves some out. Here the sample spans about 11,000 clones, roughly 60% being singletons. Treatment specified: randomized to nivolumab then ipilimumab (arm A) or the reverse (arm B). No patient had prior DNA-damaging chemotherapy. Live CD3+CD8+ CD19− CD56− cells were sorted from PBMCs. This clonotype originated in a human donor with melanoma. The material was CD8+ T cells sorted from blood (inferred from file names), obtained from a patient given nivolumab and ipilimumab in sequence. The genes are TRBV6-5 and TRBJ2-5; 9 nucleotides match TRBD2. This chain's CDR3 is CAGVGREGPQETQYF. The CDR3 nucleotides read TGTGCCGGAGTAGGGCGGGAGGGCCCCCAAGAGACCCAGTACTTC.